The clone carrying this T cell receptor (beta chain) was seen only a few times. This sample was taken from a study of identifying expanded T cells in peripheral blood. Sequenced by immunoSEQ multiplex PCR; TCRdb stores in-frame clones only, minus some. Altogether under 150,000 clones are present, around nine tenths being singletons, with the ten largest covering approximately 8%. This TCR was recovered from a person aged 18 to 70 in good health. Material for sequencing was blood.

The CDR3 sequence: CASRPQGGSGNTIYF. CDR3 DNA: TGTGCCAGCAGGCCTCAGGGGGGCTCTGGAAACACCATATATTTT. The chain carries TRBV6-6 and TRBJ1-3; TRBD1 agrees at 7 bases. The V and J ends lost 6 bases and 0 bases, in that order; junction bases with no gene match: 5. The CDR3 loop spans 15 amino acids. Germline CDR1 reads MNHNY; CDR2 reads SVGAGI (reference sequence).